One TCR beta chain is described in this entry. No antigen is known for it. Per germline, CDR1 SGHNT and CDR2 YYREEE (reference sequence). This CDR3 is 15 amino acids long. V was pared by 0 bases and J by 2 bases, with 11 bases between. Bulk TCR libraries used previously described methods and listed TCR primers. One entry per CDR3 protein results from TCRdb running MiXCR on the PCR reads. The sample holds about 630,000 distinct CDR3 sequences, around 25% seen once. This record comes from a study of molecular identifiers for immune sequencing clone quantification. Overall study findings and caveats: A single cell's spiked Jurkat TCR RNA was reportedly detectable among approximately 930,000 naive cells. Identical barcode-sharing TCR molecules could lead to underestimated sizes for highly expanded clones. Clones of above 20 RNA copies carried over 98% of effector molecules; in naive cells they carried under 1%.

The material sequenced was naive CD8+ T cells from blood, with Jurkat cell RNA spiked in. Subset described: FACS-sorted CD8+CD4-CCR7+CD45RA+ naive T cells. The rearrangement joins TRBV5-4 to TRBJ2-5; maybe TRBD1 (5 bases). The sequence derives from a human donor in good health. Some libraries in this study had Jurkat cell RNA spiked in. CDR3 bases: TGTGCCAGCAGCTTGGCAGGGCTGCTACAAGAGACCCAGTACTTC. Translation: CASSLAGLLQETQYF.